The 11 T cell receptor beta chains below all came from one sample that was sequenced in a study of OX40 agonist ivuxolimab in advanced cancers. Method: immunoSEQ multiplex PCR; TCRdb's copy keeps in-frame clones and lacks some. Of around 94,000 clones in the sample, approximately 85% were seen once. Sequences were derived from CD4+ or CD8+ T cells sorted from blood, sampled in a trial of the OX40 agonist ivuxolimab. Receptors originate from an adult with an advanced solid tumor such as melanoma, head and neck, liver or kidney cancer.

The V and J genes are TRBV5-6 and TRBJ1-5, with D perhaps TRBD1 (5 bases). The CDR3 is 13 residues long. Per germline, CDR1 SGHDT and CDR2 YYEEEE. Trimming cost V 0 bases and J 8 bases, with 9 bases left between them. CDR3 DNA sequence: TGTGCCAGCAGCTTGGGAGGGGAAGAGCCCCAGCATTTT. The encoded protein is CASSLGGEEPQHF.

J is TRBJ1-1 and V is TRBV18; tentatively, D is TRBD1 (5 bases). In germline, CDR1 is KGHSH, CDR2 LQKENI. This CDR3 has 15 amino acids. V was cut by 3 bases and J by 6 bases, with 17 bases left in between. CDR3 protein: CASSPILGVVPEAFF. The CDR3, as DNA: TGTGCCAGCTCACCCATTTTAGGGGTGGTCCCTGAAGCTTTCTTT.

The V call is TRBV13, the J call TRBJ1-2; D call uncertain. The V and J ends lost 5 bases and 8 bases respectively, with 9 bases between them. The CDR3 length is 11 residues. From germline, CDR1 is PRHDT and CDR2 FYEKMQ (reference sequence). The CDR3 region has the DNA TGTGCCAGCAGCGCACCTGGCGGCTACACCTTC. Amino acids: CASSAPGGYTF.

The chain recombines TRBV28 with TRBJ1-2; a possible D gene is TRBD1 (5 bases). The CDR3 is made up of 13 amino acids. The germline V gene has CDR1 MDHEN and CDR2 SYDVKM. V was pared by 5 bases and J by 3 bases, with 10 bases between. The CDR3 DNA reads TGTGCCAGCAGTCCCGGGACCTACTATGGCTACACCTTC. Translation gives CASSPGTYYGYTF.

V and J are TRBV4-3 and TRBJ2-1, with 10 bases lining up with TRBD2. The CDR3 runs to 18 residues. CDR1 and CDR2 (germline): LGHNA, YSLEER. Germline trimming cut 3 bases from V and 8 bases from J; bases unmatched to any gene: 16. The DNA for the CDR3 is TGCGCCAGCAGCCATATGATGGGGGCTAGCGGGAGTAGTTATGAGCAGTTCTTC. As protein: CASSHMMGASGSSYEQFF.

This clone was found a few times. This sequence joins TRBV7-9 and TRBJ1-2; unclear D gene. The CDR3 loop spans 17 amino acids. Germline V gene lookup returns CDR1 SEHNR and CDR2 FQNEAQ (reference sequence). The V end lost 0 bases, the J end lost 0 bases, and 14 bases lay between the germline ends. CDR3 sequence reads: CASSLAYLGRANYGYTF. The CDR3 DNA reads as TGTGCCAGCAGCTTAGCGTATTTAGGGAGAGCTAACTATGGCTACACCTTC. Full variable domain (outside the CDR3, taken from reference TRBV7-9 and TRBJ1-2): DTGVSQNPRHKITKRGQNVTFRCDPISEHNRLYWYRQTLGQGPEFLTYFQNEAQLEKSRLLSDRFSAERPKGSFSTLEIQRTEQGDSAMYLCASSLAYLGRANYGYTFGSGTRLTVV.

The rearrangement links TRBV7-8 to TRBJ1-1; D is unclear. The CDR3 is 14 amino acids. In germline, CDR1 is SGHVS, CDR2 FQNEAQ. V was shortened by 2 bases and J by 7 bases, with 14 bases between the two germline ends. The CDR3 loop reads CASSLRGELVEAFF. The CDR3 DNA reads TGTGCCAGCAGCTTAAGAGGAGAACTAGTTGAAGCTTTCTTT.

This clone was seen once. The chain couples TRBV5-6 to TRBJ2-5; 8 bases align to TRBD2. The CDR3 totals 13 residues. V gave up 7 bases and J gave up 5 bases; unmatched junction bases: 7. Per the germline V gene, CDR1 is SGHDT and CDR2 is YYEEEE. CDR3: CASADPGGETQYF. The CDR3 DNA is TGTGCCAGCGCGGACCCGGGGGGGGAGACCCAGTACTTC.

The chain has TRBV2 and TRBJ2-1; maybe TRBD1 (6 bases). V lost 7 bases and J 5 bases, leaving 12 bases between the germline ends. Germline CDR1 is SNHLY and CDR2 is FYNNEI. This CDR3 has 13 amino acids. The CDR3: CASTGARNNEQFF. The CDR3 coding sequence is TGTGCCAGCACAGGGGCACGGAACAATGAGCAGTTCTTC.

This chain joins TRBV18 and TRBJ2-5; 10 nucleotides match TRBD1. This CDR3 region has 15 residues. Trimming took 2 bases from V and 4 from J; bases not matched to a gene: 4. Germline CDR1 reads KGHSH; CDR2 reads LQKENI. CDR3 nucleotides: TGTGCCAGCTCACCAGATGACAGGGGGCCAGAGACCCAGTACTTC. Protein sequence: CASSPDDRGPETQYF.

This chain uses TRBV7-9 with TRBJ2-5; the D is unclear. The J call may not be correct, given that the DNA end is closer to TRBJ2-7. This CDR3 contains 12 residues. Germline V gene data show CDR1 as SEHNR and CDR2 as FQNEAQ (reference sequence). CDR3 sequence (DNA): TGTGCCAGCAGGTCCCTTTCTTACGAGCAGTACTTC. It yields the protein CASRSLSYEQYF.